This passage covers 23 T cell receptor beta chains from one sample sequenced in a study of blood T cell repertoires in COVID-19. TCRdb keeps only in-frame clones here, not all; method: immunoSEQ multiplex PCR. Altogether about 21,000 clones are present, approximately 90% being singletons, with the ten largest covering about 25%. Sequenced sample: peripheral blood. The receptors were sampled from a human donor with active COVID-19. The donor label of this sample is uncertain.

The rearrangement uses TRBV3-1 (or the pseudogene TRBV3-2) and TRBJ1-2; possibly TRBD1 for D (6 bases). Between the trimmed V and J ends, which lost 4 bases and 5 bases, there was a span of 17 bases. The CDR3 has 15 residues. Germline V lookup: CDR1 LGHDT, CDR2 YNNKEL (reference sequence). The CDR3 DNA follows: TGTGCCAGCAGCCTAGGAGACGGGGGGCATTATGGCTACACCTTC. It yields the protein CASSLGDGGHYGYTF.

The chain combines TRBV18 with TRBJ2-1, with a tentative D call TRBD2 (6 bases). The V gene's germline CDR1 is KGHSH and CDR2 LQKENI. Trimming left V 6 bases short and J 3 bases short, with 12 bases between. The length of the CDR3 is 14 residues. CDR3 nucleotides: TGTGCCAGCTCCCCGACGGGGGACTACAATGAGCAGTTCTTC. Translated, it gives CASSPTGDYNEQFF.

This rearrangement joins TRBV18 to TRBJ1-1; 9 bases map to TRBD1. CDR3 length equals 15 residues. In germline, CDR1 is KGHSH, CDR2 LQKENI. With V trimmed by 5 bases and J by 4 bases, 8 bases remained unmatched. The CDR3, as DNA: TGTGCCAGCTCAGAAGCACAGGGGGCTGGCACTGAAGCTTTCTTT. It encodes CASSEAQGAGTEAFF.

This sequence joins TRBV18 and TRBJ1-5, with D hard to call. Germline CDR1 is KGHSH and CDR2 is LQKENI. V lost 6 bases and J lost 0, with 9 bases in between. The CDR3 loop spans 14 amino acids. The CDR3 sequence: CASSGGNSNQPQHF. CDR3 in DNA: TGTGCCAGCTCGGGCGGGAATAGCAATCAGCCCCAGCATTTT.

The J gene is TRBJ2-7, the V gene TRBV6-5, with TRBD2 matching over 8 bases. The CDR3 consists of 15 residues. J lost 4 bases, V lost 6 bases, and 11 bases had no gene match. CDR1 and CDR2 from the germline V gene are MNHEY and SVGAGI. In DNA, the CDR3 is TGTGCCAGCAGCCGTACTAGCGGAGTTTCGTACGAGCAGTACTTC. Translation: CASSRTSGVSYEQYF.

The chain joins TRBV14 to TRBJ1-4; D ambiguous. Germline CDR1 reads SGHDN; CDR2 reads FVKESK. V was shortened by 0 bases and J by 4 bases, with 9 bases between the two germline ends. The CDR3 extends over 15 amino acids. CDR3 DNA: TGTGCCAGCAGCCAAGAACGTGGACTTAATGAAAAACTGTTTTTT. It encodes CASSQERGLNEKLFF.

This chain connects TRBV9 to TRBJ2-1, with 13 bases lining up with TRBD2. V shed 4 bases, J shed 10 bases, and the junction held 14 bases outside the gene matches. This CDR3 comprises 17 residues. Per the germline V gene, CDR1 is SGDLS and CDR2 is YYNGEE. CDR3 in amino acids: CASSPNLGTSGTREQFF. As DNA, the CDR3 is TGTGCCAGCAGCCCCAACCTCGGGACTAGCGGGACTCGCGAGCAGTTCTTC.

The J gene is TRBJ2-7, the V gene TRBV2; 7 bases align to TRBD1. The V segment lost 6 bases and the J segment 4 bases; nucleotides outside the gene matches: 9. This CDR3 has 14 residues. CDR1 is SNHLY, CDR2 FYNNEI, per germline. Here the CDR3 reads CASSVDRWGYEQYF. CDR3 bases: TGTGCCAGCAGCGTGGACAGGTGGGGATACGAGCAGTACTTC. Together with reference TRBV2 and TRBJ2-7, the CDR3 gives the full variable domain: EPEVTQTPSHQVTQMGQEVILRCVPISNHLYFYWYRQILGQKVEFLVSFYNNEISEKSEIFDDQFSVERPDGSNFTLKIRSTKLEDSAMYFCASSVDRWGYEQYFGPGTRLTVT.

CDR3 coding DNA: TGTGCCAGCAGCTTGGGGCTAGCGGGGGCCGACACCGGGGAGCTGTTTTTT. Its protein is CASSLGLAGADTGELFF. The gene calls are TRBV5-4 and TRBJ2-2; TRBD2 aligns across 10 bases. Germline lookup yields CDR1 SGHNT and CDR2 YYREEE (reference sequence). The CDR3 sequence is 17 residues long. V lost 0 bases to trimming and J lost 3 bases; unmatched junction nucleotides: 5. Based on the CDR3 plus reference TRBV5-4 and TRBJ2-2, the full variable domain is ETGVTQSPTHLIKTRGQQVTLRCSSQSGHNTVSWYQQALGQGPQFIFQYYREEENGRGNFPPRFSGLQFPNYSSELNVNALELDDSALYLCASSLGLAGADTGELFFGEGSRLTVL.

The chain links TRBV7-3 to TRBJ2-3; 11 bases line up with TRBD1. CDR1 is SGHTA, CDR2 FQGTGA, per germline. V lost 1 base and J lost 4; bases outside the gene matches: 1. This CDR3 has 15 residues. The CDR3 spells CASSLMGQGADTQYF. The CDR3 coding sequence is TGTGCCAGCAGCTTAATGGGACAGGGGGCAGATACGCAGTATTTT.

The V call is TRBV20-1, the J call TRBJ2-1; no clear D. Germline CDR1 is DFQATT and CDR2 is SNEGSKA (reference sequence). CDR3 length equals 11 residues. Trimming removed 4 bases from V and 8 bases from J, with 9 bases in between. The DNA for the CDR3 is TGCAGTGCTAAATCCAGCGATGAGCAGTTCTTC. Protein sequence: CSAKSSDEQFF.

V gene TRBV28 combines with J gene TRBJ2-5; maybe TRBD1 (6 bases). This CDR3 contains 12 residues. CDR1 MDHEN and CDR2 SYDVKM come from the germline V gene. Between the trimmed V and J ends, which lost 5 bases and 8 bases, there was a span of 12 bases. This CDR3 is CASSPHRETQYF. The CDR3 region has the DNA TGTGCCAGCAGTCCGCACAGGGAAACCCAGTACTTC.

The chain links TRBV27 to TRBJ1-3, with D perhaps matching TRBD1 (5 bases). This CDR3 region has 14 residues. Germline V gene sequence: CDR1 MNHEY, CDR2 SMNVEV (reference sequence). V lost 6 bases and J lost 4, with 13 bases in between. The CDR3, as DNA: TGTGCCAGCAGGCGGAACGGGGGGGGAAACACCATATATTTT. Translated, it gives CASRRNGGGNTIYF.

This clone was observed a few times. The chain couples TRBV7-8 to TRBJ1-5; D is unresolved. The CDR3 is 13 amino acids. The germline V gene encodes CDR1 SGHVS and CDR2 FQNEAQ. Trimming took 0 bases from V and 6 from J, leaving 6 bases between them. CDR3 nucleotide sequence: TGTGCCAGCAGCTTAGCGCTAAGTCAGCCCCAGCATTTT. Its protein is CASSLALSQPQHF. Variable domain in full (rest from reference TRBV7-8 and TRBJ1-5): GAGVSQSPRYKVAKRGQDVALRCDPISGHVSLFWYQQALGQGPEFLTYFQNEAQLDKSGLPSDRFFAERPEGSVSTLKIQRTQQEDSAVYLCASSLALSQPQHFGDGTRLSIL.

The V and J genes are TRBV24-1 and TRBJ2-1; 11 nucleotides align to TRBD2. V was pared by 1 base and J by 6 bases, with 1 base of the junction left unmatched. Per germline, CDR1 KGHDR and CDR2 SFDVKD. The CDR3 is 15 amino acids. The CDR3 region is CATSDFTSGSNEQFF. As DNA, the CDR3 is TGTGCCACCAGTGATTTTACTAGCGGGAGCAATGAGCAGTTCTTC.

The J gene is TRBJ1-6, the V gene TRBV19; D is unresolved. The V gene lost 6 bases and the J gene lost 9 bases, with 15 bases spanning the gap. Germline V lookup: CDR1 LNHDA, CDR2 SQIVND (reference sequence). The CDR3 contains 14 residues. CDR3 coding DNA: TGTGCCAGTAGCCTAGTGGAGTATCGTTCACCCCTCCACTTT. It is translated as CASSLVEYRSPLHF.

Concerning this clone: The same CDR3 can be traced to other DNA sequences in this sample. The chain has TRBV19 and TRBJ2-4; unclear D gene. Germline CDR1 LNHDA, CDR2 SQIVND (reference sequence). The CDR3 runs to 14 residues. V was trimmed by 3 bases and J by 1 base, leaving 7 bases between them. As DNA, the CDR3 is TGTGCCAGTAGTATGGCAGCGGCCAAAAACATTCAGTACTTC. The encoded protein is CASSMAAAKNIQYF.

This chain connects TRBV19 to TRBJ2-7, with 9 nucleotides matching TRBD1. Germline lookup yields CDR1 LNHDA and CDR2 SQIVND (reference sequence). V lost 10 bases to trimming and J lost 1 base; unmatched junction nucleotides: 8. This CDR3 is built from 14 residues. For the CDR3, the DNA is TGTGCCACCCAGCGGACAGGGGTTTCCTACGAGCAGTACTTC. Residues: CATQRTGVSYEQYF.

The rearrangement links TRBV28 to TRBJ2-5; 10 bases align to TRBD1. Germline V gene data show CDR1 as MDHEN and CDR2 as SYDVKM. Trimming cost V 7 bases and J 4 bases; bases outside gene matches: 6. The CDR3 runs to 14 residues. The CDR3, as DNA: TGTGCCAGCAAGTGGGGGGACAGGGGAGAGACCCAGTACTTC. Translating it yields CASKWGDRGETQYF.

The gene calls are TRBV9 and TRBJ2-5; 8 positions agree with TRBD1. Trimming at V came to 3 bases and at J to 2 bases, leaving 6 bases not matched to a gene. The CDR3 loop spans 15 amino acids. Germline CDR1 and CDR2: SGDLS and YYNGEE. DNA for the CDR3: TGTGCCAGCAGCGGGACAGGGAGATGGCAAGAGACCCAGTACTTC. Amino acid sequence: CASSGTGRWQETQYF.

The J gene is TRBJ2-1, the V gene TRBV28, with 9 positions matching TRBD2. Germline V gene lookup returns CDR1 MDHEN and CDR2 SYDVKM. With V trimmed by 2 bases and J by 6 bases, 17 bases remained unmatched. CDR3 size: 19 residues. CDR3 nucleotide sequence: TGTGCCAGCAGTTTAATGGGGATTAGCGGGAGAAGACGGGGCAATGAGCAGTTCTTC. Amino acids: CASSLMGISGRRRGNEQFF.

The gene calls are TRBV7-9 and TRBJ2-5, with 8 nucleotides matching TRBD1. The CDR3 length is 15 residues. V shed 4 bases and J 2 bases; nucleotides not matched to a gene: 6. CDR1 is SEHNR, CDR2 FQNEAQ, per germline (reference sequence). Here the CDR3 DNA reads TGTGCCAGCAGCTCCCGGACAGGGCTACAAGAGACCCAGTACTTC. Translation gives CASSSRTGLQETQYF.

In its sample, this clone ranks as medium-sized. The chain recombines TRBV19 with TRBJ2-7; TRBD1 matches 7 bases. The CDR3 length is 15 residues. The J segment lost 6 bases and the V segment lost 4 bases, leaving 12 bases of the junction unmatched. Per germline, CDR1 LNHDA and CDR2 SQIVND (reference sequence). As DNA, the CDR3 is TGTGCCAGTAGTACCAGGACTGGGACAGCGGCCGAGCAGTACTTC. Protein product: CASSTRTGTAAEQYF.